This note documents a single T cell receptor (beta chain) sequence. The antigen remains unidentified. The CDR3 sequence is 12 residues long. V dropped 4 bases and J dropped 5; count of bases not matched to a gene: 3. The germline V gene has CDR1 SGHNT and CDR2 YYREEE (reference sequence). Alongside a J-beta primer mix, a sample-barcoded 5' primer served in a second PCR lasting about 7 to 12 cycles. TCRdb re-called the 5' RACE reads through MiXCR, storing one row per CDR3 protein. The sample lists approximately 800,000 distinct CDR3 sequences; roughly 50% were seen once. This entry comes from a study of blood T cells in healthy people across ages. Notes on the study in general: TCR beta diversity correlated strongly with naive T cell percentage. Naive and antigen-experienced cells could not be conclusively compared, given unsorted PBMCs. Older age coincided with a roughly linear decline in TCR beta diversity per million T cells.

Material for sequencing was blood. The rearrangement uses TRBV5-4 and TRBJ2-7, with 7 bases that match TRBD1. The origin of this receptor is a man older than 75 in good health. Here the CDR3 reads CASSDRVHEQYF. The CDR3 coding sequence is TGTGCCAGCAGCGACAGGGTCCACGAGCAGTACTTC.